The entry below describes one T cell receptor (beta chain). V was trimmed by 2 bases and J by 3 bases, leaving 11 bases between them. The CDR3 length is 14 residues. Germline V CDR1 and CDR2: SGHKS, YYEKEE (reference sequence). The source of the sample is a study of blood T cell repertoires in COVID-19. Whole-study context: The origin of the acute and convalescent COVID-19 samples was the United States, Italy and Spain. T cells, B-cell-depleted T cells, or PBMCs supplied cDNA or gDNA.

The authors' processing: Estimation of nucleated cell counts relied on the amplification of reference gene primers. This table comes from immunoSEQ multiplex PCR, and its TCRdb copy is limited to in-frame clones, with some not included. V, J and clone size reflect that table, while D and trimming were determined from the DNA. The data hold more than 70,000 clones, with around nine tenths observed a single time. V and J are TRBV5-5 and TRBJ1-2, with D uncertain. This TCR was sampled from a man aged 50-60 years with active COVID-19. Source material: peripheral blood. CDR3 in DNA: TGTGCCAGCAGCTTATTACGCGTGGACTATGGCTACACCTTC. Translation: CASSLLRVDYGYTF.